Detailed here is one TCR delta chain. This clone is characterized as medium-sized (0.01 to 0.1%). Its antigen is not yet known. One base away there is no much larger clone; base qualities are not given. The data stem from a study of gammadelta T cells in human blood (dated by TCRdb to the early 2020s). Study-level results and caveats: In the study, polyclonal expansion of innate gamma-delta T cells immediately after birth was reported to appear to be driven by microbial exposure.

Library construction relied on RT-PCR. Sequencing was performed on an Illumina MiSeq. TCRdb reprocessed the public data with the CATT caller; entries with the same nucleotide sequence were combined afterwards. The sample table lists 1,000 to 1,500 delta-chain clones, under 30% of them with a count of one. The top ten clonotypes cover 8.7% of the sample. Sequences TSWWSYY (CDR1) and QGS (CDR2) are obtained from the germline V gene. The trim is 1 base for V and 2 bases for J, with a gap of 32 bases between the germline ends. The CDR3 has 22 amino acids, counting the end cysteine and phenylalanine. The only DNA kept is the CDR3, 66 bases in frame from the first base.

The V and J segments used are TRDV1 and TRDJ1, and possibly TRDD3, on 9 matching bases. Sequenced input: non-Vgamma9Vdelta2 gamma-delta T cells from fetal blood. The clonotype comes from a human fetus. The CDR3 region has the sequence CALGERIGLPKRWGMRTDKLIF. The sequenced DNA: TGTGCTCTTGGGGAACGAATCGGCCTTCCTAAACGCTGGGGGATGAGAACCGATAAACTCATCTTT.